A single sample is the source of the 17 T cell receptor beta chains below, sequenced in a study of CD8+ T cells in alopecia areata. RNA was extracted and reverse transcribed into cDNA as the sequencing template. Generated by immunoSEQ multiplex PCR, the TCRdb table keeps only in-frame clones and is missing some. The top ten clones hold more than 0.7% of a sample with 160,000 or so clones, less than 70% of them seen once. Stated treatment: oral pan-JAK inhibitor, 5-10 mg twice daily. The material sequenced was CD4+ T cells sorted from blood, taken at week 4, from a patient treated with tofacitinib. The receptor set was obtained from a human donor with alopecia areata.

The chain uses TRBV2 and TRBJ2-7; 11 bases match TRBD1. The CDR3 is 17 residues long. The V gene's germline CDR1 is SNHLY and CDR2 FYNNEI. With 5 bases clipped from V and 4 bases from J, the junction kept 13 bases outside the gene matches. CDR3: CASSKSTPGQGVYEQYF. CDR3 coding DNA: TGTGCCAGCAGTAAATCGACGCCGGGACAGGGGGTTTACGAGCAGTACTTC. The full variable domain, in which reference TRBV2 and TRBJ2-7 provide the parts outside the CDR3, is EPEVTQTPSHQVTQMGQEVILRCVPISNHLYFYWYRQILGQKVEFLVSFYNNEISEKSEIFDDQFSVERPDGSNFTLKIRSTKLEDSAMYFCASSKSTPGQGVYEQYFGPGTRLTVT.

V gene TRBV4-2 combines with J gene TRBJ1-2; D ambiguous. The CDR3 loop spans 15 amino acids. CDR1 and CDR2 from the germline V gene are LGHNA and YNFKEQ. V was shortened by 1 base and J by 3 bases, with 12 bases between the two germline ends. CDR3 sequence (DNA): TGTGCCAGCAGCCAAGTCGCGACGAGGGACTATGGCTACACCTTC. Translated, it gives CASSQVATRDYGYTF.

In its sample, this clone was seen a few times. This chain links TRBV29-1 with TRBJ1-2, with TRBD1 as a possible D gene (6 bases). The V and J ends lost 2 bases and 7 bases respectively, with 11 bases between them. The CDR3 is 12 residues long. Germline V lookup: CDR1 SQVTM, CDR2 ANQGSEA. The CDR3, as DNA: TGCAGCGTTGAATCAGGGGAAGGTGGCTACACCTTC. Its translation: CSVESGEGGYTF.

This clone was picked up a small number of times. The V gene is TRBV29-1, the J gene TRBJ2-4, with D possibly called TRBD1 or TRBD2 (7 bases each). The CDR3 contains 18 residues. Trimming stripped 6 bases from V and 0 bases from J, with 24 bases between. CDR1 and CDR2 from the germline V gene are SQVTM and ANQGSEA. As DNA, the CDR3 is TGCAGCGTCCTTAGTGCCCCAGGGGGGGCCTTAGCCAAAAACATTCAGTACTTC. Amino acids: CSVLSAPGGALAKNIQYF.

Turning to this clone: In the same sample, other DNA sequences code for this CDR3. The rearrangement links TRBV4-2 to TRBJ2-5; a possible D gene is TRBD1 (6 bases). The germline gives CDR1 LGHNA, CDR2 YNFKEQ. The germline V and J ends were trimmed by 4 bases and 4 bases, with 13 bases remaining between them. CDR3 size: 14 residues. The CDR3, as DNA: TGTGCCAGCAGCCTACGAGGGGGTGGAGAGACCCAGTACTTC. Translation gives CASSLRGGGETQYF.

V usage is TRBV6-1 and J usage is TRBJ2-5, with 11 bases matching TRBD2. V lost 1 base and J lost 5; bases outside the gene matches: 6. From germline, CDR1 is MNHNS and CDR2 SASEGT. The CDR3 runs 16 residues. CDR3 region: CASSEGLAGGMETQYF. For the CDR3, the DNA is TGTGCCAGCAGTGAAGGGCTAGCGGGGGGTATGGAGACCCAGTACTTC.

There are a few counts of this clone. V gene TRBV4-3 combines with J gene TRBJ1-2; the D gene is possibly TRBD1 (5 bases). The V gene's germline CDR1 is LGHNA and CDR2 YSLEER. The CDR3 spans 14 residues. V was shortened by 4 bases and J by 0 bases, with 9 bases between the two germline ends. CDR3 protein: CASSRTGANYGYTF. CDR3 coding DNA: TGCGCCAGCAGCCGCACGGGGGCTAACTATGGCTACACCTTC.

The gene calls are TRBV27 and TRBJ1-2, with D maybe TRBD1 (6 bases). V was cut by 1 base and J by 6 bases, with 9 bases left in between. The CDR3 length is 13 residues. Germline V gene sequence: CDR1 MNHEY, CDR2 SMNVEV (reference sequence). The CDR3 sequence: CASSLYRDHGYTF. The DNA for the CDR3 is TGTGCCAGCAGTTTATACAGGGACCATGGCTACACCTTC.

This clone was detected a few times. The J gene is TRBJ2-1, the V gene TRBV11-2; a possible D gene is TRBD1 (5 bases). The CDR3 spans 14 residues. The V gene's germline CDR1 is SGHAT and CDR2 FQNNGV. V lost 6 bases, J lost 7 bases, and 16 bases lay in between. In DNA form, the CDR3 reads TGTGCCAGCAGTCCCCAGGTCAGGGAAAATGAGCAGTTCTTC. Translated, it gives CASSPQVRENEQFF.

This clone occurred once. This chain uses TRBV7-9 with TRBJ1-5; perhaps TRBD1 as D (6 bases). The V end was cut by 5 bases, the J end by 3 bases, with 11 bases between. CDR1 is SEHNR, CDR2 FQNEAQ, per germline (reference sequence). The CDR3 is 14 amino acids. The CDR3 DNA is TGTGCCAGCAGCGGAGGGGGTGACAATCAGCCCCAGCATTTT. It is translated as CASSGGGDNQPQHF.

In the case of this clone: Different DNA sequences within this sample yield the same CDR3. The gene calls are TRBV29-1 and TRBJ2-6; TRBD1 is a possible D gene (5 bases). Germline V gene data show CDR1 as SQVTM and CDR2 as ANQGSEA. This CDR3 is 13 amino acids long. Trimming cost V 4 bases and J 2 bases, with 6 bases left between them. The CDR3 DNA sequence: TGCAGCGTTGTCAGGGCTGGGGCCAACGTCCTGACTTTC. Residues: CSVVRAGANVLTF.

The gene calls are TRBV7-8 and TRBJ1-1; 8 bases align to TRBD1. CDR1 is SGHVS, CDR2 FQNEAQ, per germline. There are 15 residues in the CDR3. V shed 3 bases and J 5 bases; nucleotides not matched to a gene: 8. CDR3 nucleotide sequence: TGTGCCAGCAGCTTTGCAGGGGGCGCGAGGACTGAAGCTTTCTTT. This sequence encodes CASSFAGGARTEAFF.

The V call is TRBV6-1, the J call TRBJ2-1, with 11 bases aligning to TRBD2. CDR3 length equals 16 residues. The V and J ends lost 0 bases and 6 bases, in that order; junction bases with no gene match: 4. Germline V gene sequence: CDR1 MNHNS, CDR2 SASEGT. The DNA of the CDR3 is TGTGCCAGCAGTGAAGCGGGGACTAGCGGCCCCAATGAGCAGTTCTTC. This translates into CASSEAGTSGPNEQFF.

This clone was counted only a few times. This sequence joins TRBV5-1 and TRBJ2-5; D call uncertain. CDR3 size: 15 residues. From germline, CDR1 is SGHRS and CDR2 YFSETQ. V was pared by 0 bases and J by 2 bases, with 11 bases between. In nucleotides, the CDR3 is TGCGCCAGCAGCTTGGAAGCCCTAGGACAAGAGACCCAGTACTTC. This codes for CASSLEALGQETQYF.

The count of this clone is one. The chain links TRBV10-3 to TRBJ2-7, with D maybe TRBD1 (5 bases). This CDR3 comprises 12 residues. The germline V and J ends were trimmed by 6 bases and 3 bases, with 9 bases remaining between them. Germline loops: CDR1 ENHRY, CDR2 SYGVKD. CDR3 sequence (DNA): TGTGCCATCAGAGGACAAAGCTACGAGCAGTACTTC. Protein sequence: CAIRGQSYEQYF.

The chain is built from TRBV29-1 and TRBJ1-2, with TRBD1 matching over 8 bases. This CDR3 comprises 13 residues. The V gene end was trimmed by 6 bases and the J gene end by 4 bases; junction bases not matched to a gene: 7. Germline V gives CDR1 SQVTM, CDR2 ANQGSEA. The DNA of the CDR3 is TGCAGCGTGGTGGGGGACAGGTCCTATGGCTACACCTTC. It encodes CSVVGDRSYGYTF. Using reference TRBV29-1 and TRBJ1-2 for the parts outside the CDR3, the full variable domain is SAVISQKPSRDICQRGTSLTIQCQVDSQVTMMFWYRQQPGQSLTLIATANQGSEATYESGFVIDKFPISRPNLTFSTLTVSNMSPEDSSIYLCSVVGDRSYGYTFGSGTRLTVV.

V and J are TRBV7-9 and TRBJ2-1; D gene unclear. There are 13 residues in the CDR3. Germline CDR1 SEHNR, CDR2 FQNEAQ (reference sequence). V lost 6 bases to trimming and J lost 5 bases, with 11 bases between them. The CDR3 protein is CASRQVGHNEQFF. The CDR3 DNA reads as TGTGCCAGCAGGCAGGTCGGGCACAATGAGCAGTTCTTC.